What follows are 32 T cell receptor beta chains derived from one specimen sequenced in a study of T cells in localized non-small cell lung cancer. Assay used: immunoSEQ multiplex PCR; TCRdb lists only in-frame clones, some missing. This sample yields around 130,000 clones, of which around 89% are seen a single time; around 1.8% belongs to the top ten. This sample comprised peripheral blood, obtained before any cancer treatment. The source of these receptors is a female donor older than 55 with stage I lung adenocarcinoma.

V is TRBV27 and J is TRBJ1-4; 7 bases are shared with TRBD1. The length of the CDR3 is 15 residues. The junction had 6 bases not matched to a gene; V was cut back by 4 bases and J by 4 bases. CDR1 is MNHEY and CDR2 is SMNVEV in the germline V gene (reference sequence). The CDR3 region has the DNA TGTGCCAGCAGTTCCCGACAGGGCGGTAATGAAAAACTGTTTTTT. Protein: CASSSRQGGNEKLFF.

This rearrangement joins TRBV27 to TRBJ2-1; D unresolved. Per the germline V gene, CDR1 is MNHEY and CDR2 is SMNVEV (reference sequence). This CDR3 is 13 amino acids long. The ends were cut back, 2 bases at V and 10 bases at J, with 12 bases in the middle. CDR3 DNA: TGTGCCAGCAGTTTAGAGGAGCGTGGGGAGCAGTTCTTC. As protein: CASSLEERGEQFF.

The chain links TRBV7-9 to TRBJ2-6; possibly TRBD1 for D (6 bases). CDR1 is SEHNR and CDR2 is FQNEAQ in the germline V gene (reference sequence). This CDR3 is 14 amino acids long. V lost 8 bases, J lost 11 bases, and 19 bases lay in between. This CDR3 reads CASPGQLEVDVLTF. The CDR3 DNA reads TGTGCCAGCCCCGGACAGCTTGAAGTTGACGTCCTGACTTTC.

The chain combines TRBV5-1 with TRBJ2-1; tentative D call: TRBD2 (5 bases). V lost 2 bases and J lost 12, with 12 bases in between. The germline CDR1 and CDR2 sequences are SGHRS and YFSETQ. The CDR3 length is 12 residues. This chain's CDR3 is CASSFERAGQFF. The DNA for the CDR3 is TGCGCCAGCAGCTTCGAGAGGGCCGGGCAGTTCTTC.

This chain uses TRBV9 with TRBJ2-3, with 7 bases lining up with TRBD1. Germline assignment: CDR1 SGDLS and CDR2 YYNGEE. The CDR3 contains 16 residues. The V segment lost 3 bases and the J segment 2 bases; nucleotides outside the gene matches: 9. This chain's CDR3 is CASSDDRDSPTDTQYF. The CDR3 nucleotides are TGTGCCAGCAGCGACGACCGGGACAGCCCCACAGATACGCAGTATTTT.

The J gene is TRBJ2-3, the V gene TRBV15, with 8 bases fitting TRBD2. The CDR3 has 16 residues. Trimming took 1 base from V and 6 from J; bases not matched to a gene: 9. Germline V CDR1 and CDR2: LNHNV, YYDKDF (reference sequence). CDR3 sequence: CATSRVLAVWGDTQYF. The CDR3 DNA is TGTGCCACCAGCAGAGTACTAGCGGTCTGGGGTGATACGCAGTATTTT.

The CDR3 region has the DNA TGTGCCAGCAGATTGCCCGGGTCCGGCTACACCTTC. The encoded protein is CASRLPGSGYTF. The chain has TRBV5-6 and TRBJ1-2; D not resolved. The CDR3 is 12 amino acids. V was cut by 5 bases and J by 8 bases, with 13 bases left in between. Per the germline V gene, CDR1 is SGHDT and CDR2 is YYEEEE.

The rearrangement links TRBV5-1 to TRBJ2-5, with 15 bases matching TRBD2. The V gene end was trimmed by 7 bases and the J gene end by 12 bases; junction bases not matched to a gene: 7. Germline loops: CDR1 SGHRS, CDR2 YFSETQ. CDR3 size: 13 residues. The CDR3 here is CASGTSGRPPEYF. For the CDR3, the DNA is TGCGCCAGCGGGACTAGCGGGAGGCCCCCTGAGTACTTC.

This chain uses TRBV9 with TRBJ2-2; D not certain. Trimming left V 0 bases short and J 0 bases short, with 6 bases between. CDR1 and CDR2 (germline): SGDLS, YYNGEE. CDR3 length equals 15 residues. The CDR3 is CASSVAATNTGELFF. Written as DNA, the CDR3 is TGTGCCAGCAGCGTAGCGGCTACGAACACCGGGGAGCTGTTTTTT.

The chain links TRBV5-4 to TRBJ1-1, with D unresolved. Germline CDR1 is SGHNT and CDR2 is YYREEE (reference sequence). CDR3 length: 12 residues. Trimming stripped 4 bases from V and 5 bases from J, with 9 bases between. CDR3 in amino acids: CASSPAGTEAFF. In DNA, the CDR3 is TGTGCCAGCAGCCCAGCTGGGACTGAAGCTTTCTTT.

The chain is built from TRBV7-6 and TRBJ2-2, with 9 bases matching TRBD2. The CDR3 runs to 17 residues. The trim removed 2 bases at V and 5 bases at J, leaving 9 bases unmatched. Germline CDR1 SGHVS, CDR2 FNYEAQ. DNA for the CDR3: TGTGCCAGCAGCTTATTAGCGGGAGAAGGGGGGACCGGGGAGCTGTTTTTT. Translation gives CASSLLAGEGGTGELFF.

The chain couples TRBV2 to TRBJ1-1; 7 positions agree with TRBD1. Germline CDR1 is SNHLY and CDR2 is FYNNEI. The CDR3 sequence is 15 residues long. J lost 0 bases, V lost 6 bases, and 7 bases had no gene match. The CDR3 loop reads CASRRDSGMNTEAFF. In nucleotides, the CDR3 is TGTGCCAGCAGGAGGGACAGTGGGATGAACACTGAAGCTTTCTTT.

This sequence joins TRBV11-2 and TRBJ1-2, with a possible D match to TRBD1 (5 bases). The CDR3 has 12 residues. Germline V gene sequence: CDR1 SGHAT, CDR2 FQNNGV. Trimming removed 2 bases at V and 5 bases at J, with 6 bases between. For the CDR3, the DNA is TGTGCCAGCAGCTTAAAGGGGTATGGCTACACCTTC. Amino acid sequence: CASSLKGYGYTF.

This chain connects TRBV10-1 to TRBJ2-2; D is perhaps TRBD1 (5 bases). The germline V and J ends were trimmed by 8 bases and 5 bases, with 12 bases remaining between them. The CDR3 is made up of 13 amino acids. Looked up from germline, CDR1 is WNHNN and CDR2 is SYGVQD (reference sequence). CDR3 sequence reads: CASSRVTTGELFF. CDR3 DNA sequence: TGCGCCAGCTCCAGGGTAACAACCGGGGAGCTGTTTTTT.

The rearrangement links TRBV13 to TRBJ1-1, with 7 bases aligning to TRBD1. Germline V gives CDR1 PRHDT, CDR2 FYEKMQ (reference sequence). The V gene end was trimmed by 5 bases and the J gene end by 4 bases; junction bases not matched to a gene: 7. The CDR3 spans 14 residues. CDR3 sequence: CASSPGRGLTEAFF. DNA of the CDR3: TGTGCCAGCAGCCCGGGGAGGGGGCTCACTGAAGCTTTCTTT.

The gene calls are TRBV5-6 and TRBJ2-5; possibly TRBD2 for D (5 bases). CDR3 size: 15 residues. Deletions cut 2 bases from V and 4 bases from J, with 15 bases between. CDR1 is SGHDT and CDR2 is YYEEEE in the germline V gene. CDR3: CASSLRRQRAETQYF. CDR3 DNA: TGTGCCAGCAGCTTAAGGAGGCAGCGTGCAGAGACCCAGTACTTC.

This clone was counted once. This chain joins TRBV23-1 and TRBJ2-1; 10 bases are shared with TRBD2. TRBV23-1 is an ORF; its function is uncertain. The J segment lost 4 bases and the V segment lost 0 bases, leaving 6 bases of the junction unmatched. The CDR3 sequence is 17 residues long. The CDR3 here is CASSQSRTSGLYNEQFF. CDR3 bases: TGCGCCAGCAGTCAATCAAGGACTAGCGGACTTTACAATGAGCAGTTCTTC.

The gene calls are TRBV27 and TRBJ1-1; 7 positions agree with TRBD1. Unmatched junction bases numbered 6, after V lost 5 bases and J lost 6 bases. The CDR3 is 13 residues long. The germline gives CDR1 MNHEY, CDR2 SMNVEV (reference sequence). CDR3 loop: CASSPIQGSEAFF. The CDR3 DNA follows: TGTGCCAGCAGTCCTATACAGGGGTCTGAAGCTTTCTTT.

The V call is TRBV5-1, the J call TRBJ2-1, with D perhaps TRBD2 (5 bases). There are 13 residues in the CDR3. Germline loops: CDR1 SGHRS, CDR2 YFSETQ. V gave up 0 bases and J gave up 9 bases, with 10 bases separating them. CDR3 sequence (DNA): TGCGCCAGCAGCTTGGCGGGGTCTGGTGAGCAGTTCTTC. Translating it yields CASSLAGSGEQFF.

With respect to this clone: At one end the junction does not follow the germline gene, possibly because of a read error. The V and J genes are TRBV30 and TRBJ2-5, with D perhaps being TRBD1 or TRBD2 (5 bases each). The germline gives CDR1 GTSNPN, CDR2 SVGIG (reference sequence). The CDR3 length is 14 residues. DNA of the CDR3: TGTGCCTGGGGGACGGGGCTAGCCCAAGGGACCCAGTACTTC. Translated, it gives CAWGTGLAQGTQYF.

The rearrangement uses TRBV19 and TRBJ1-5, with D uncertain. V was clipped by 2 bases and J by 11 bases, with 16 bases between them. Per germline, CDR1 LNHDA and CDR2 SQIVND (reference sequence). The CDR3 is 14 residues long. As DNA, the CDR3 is TGTGCCAGTAGTATATCCGGACTACCTATTGCCCAGCATTTT. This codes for CASSISGLPIAQHF.

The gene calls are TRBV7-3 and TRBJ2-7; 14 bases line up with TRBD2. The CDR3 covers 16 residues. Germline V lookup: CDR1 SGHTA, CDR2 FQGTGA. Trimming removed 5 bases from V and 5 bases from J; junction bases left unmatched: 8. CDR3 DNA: TGTGCCAGCAGCCTAGGACTAGCGGGAGGCGGAAACGAGCAGTACTTC. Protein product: CASSLGLAGGGNEQYF.

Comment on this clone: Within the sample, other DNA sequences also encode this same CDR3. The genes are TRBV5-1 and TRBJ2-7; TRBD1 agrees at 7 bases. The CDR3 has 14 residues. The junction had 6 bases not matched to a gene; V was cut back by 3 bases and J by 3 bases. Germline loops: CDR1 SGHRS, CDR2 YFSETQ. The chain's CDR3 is CASSSTGQIYEQYF. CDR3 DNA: TGCGCCAGCAGCTCTACGGGACAGATCTACGAGCAGTACTTC.

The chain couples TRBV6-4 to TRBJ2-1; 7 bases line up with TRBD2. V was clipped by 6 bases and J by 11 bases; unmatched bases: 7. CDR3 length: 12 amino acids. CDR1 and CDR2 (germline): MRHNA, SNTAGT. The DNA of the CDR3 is TGTGCCAGCAGCCCTTCTAGCGGTAAGCAGTTCTTC. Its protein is CASSPSSGKQFF.

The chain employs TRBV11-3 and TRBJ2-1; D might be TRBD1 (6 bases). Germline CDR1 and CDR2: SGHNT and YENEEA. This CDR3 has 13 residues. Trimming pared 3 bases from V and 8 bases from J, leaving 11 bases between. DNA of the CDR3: TGTGCCAGCAGCTTGCAGGGGCAGTATGAGCAGTTCTTC. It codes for CASSLQGQYEQFF.

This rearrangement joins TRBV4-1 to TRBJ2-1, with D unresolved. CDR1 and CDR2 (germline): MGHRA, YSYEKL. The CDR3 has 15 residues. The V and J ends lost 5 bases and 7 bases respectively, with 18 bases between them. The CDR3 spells CASSSPSGVGNEQFF. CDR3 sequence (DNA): TGCGCCAGCAGCTCTCCCTCGGGTGTCGGAAATGAGCAGTTCTTC.

CDR3 amino acids: CASSEGGGGHTEAFF. CDR3 in DNA: TGCGCCAGCAGTGAAGGCGGAGGGGGACACACTGAAGCTTTCTTT. This chain uses TRBV10-1 with TRBJ1-1; a possible D gene is TRBD1 (6 bases). The V end lost 3 bases, the J end lost 3 bases, and 14 bases lay between the germline ends. Looked up from germline, CDR1 is WNHNN and CDR2 is SYGVQD (reference sequence). This CDR3 spans 15 amino acids.

CDR3 protein: CASSLRTASTNEKLFF. CDR3 bases: TGTGCCAGCAGTTTAAGGACTGCTTCAACTAATGAAAAACTGTTTTTT. This chain connects TRBV28 to TRBJ1-4; unclear D gene. V lost 2 bases, J lost 0 bases, and 10 bases lay in between. This CDR3 has 16 residues. Germline lookup yields CDR1 MDHEN and CDR2 SYDVKM.

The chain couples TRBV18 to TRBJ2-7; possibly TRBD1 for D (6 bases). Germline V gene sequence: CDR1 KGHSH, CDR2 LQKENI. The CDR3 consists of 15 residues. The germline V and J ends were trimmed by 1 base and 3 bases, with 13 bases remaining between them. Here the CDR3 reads CASSPLSAGVYEQYF. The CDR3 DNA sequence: TGTGCCAGCTCACCACTATCGGCAGGGGTCTACGAGCAGTACTTC.

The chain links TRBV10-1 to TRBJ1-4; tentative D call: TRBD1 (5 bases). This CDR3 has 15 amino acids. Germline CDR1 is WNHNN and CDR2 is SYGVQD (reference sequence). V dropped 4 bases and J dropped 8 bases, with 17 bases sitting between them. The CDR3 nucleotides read TGCGCCAGCAGTGGAGGTCGCAAAGGGGAAGAAAAACTGTTTTTT. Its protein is CASSGGRKGEEKLFF.

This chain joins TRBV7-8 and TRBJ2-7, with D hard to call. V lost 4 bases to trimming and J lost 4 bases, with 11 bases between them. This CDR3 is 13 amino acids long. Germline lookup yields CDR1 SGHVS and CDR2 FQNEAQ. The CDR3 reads CASSSTRMYEQYF. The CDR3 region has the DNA TGTGCCAGCAGCTCAACCAGGATGTACGAGCAGTACTTC.

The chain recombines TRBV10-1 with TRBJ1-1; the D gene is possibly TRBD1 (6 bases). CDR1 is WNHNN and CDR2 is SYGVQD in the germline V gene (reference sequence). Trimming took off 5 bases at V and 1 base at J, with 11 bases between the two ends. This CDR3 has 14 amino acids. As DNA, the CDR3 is TGCGCCAGCAGTAGCGGGACAAAGAACACTGAAGCTTTCTTT. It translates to CASSSGTKNTEAFF.